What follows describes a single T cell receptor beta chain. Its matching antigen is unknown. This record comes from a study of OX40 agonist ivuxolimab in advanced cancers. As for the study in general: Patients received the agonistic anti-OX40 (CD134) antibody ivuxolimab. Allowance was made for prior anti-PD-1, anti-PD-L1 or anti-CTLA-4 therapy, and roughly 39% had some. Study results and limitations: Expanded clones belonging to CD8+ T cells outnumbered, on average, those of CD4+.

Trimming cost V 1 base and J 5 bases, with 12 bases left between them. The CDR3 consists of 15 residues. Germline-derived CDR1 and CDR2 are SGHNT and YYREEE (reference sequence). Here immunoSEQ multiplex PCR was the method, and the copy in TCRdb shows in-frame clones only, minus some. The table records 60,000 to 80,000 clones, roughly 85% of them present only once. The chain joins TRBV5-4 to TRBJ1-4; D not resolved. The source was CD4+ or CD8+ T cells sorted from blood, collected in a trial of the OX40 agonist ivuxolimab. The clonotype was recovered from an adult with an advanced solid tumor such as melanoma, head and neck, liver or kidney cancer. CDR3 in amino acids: CASSLWEGSNEKLFF. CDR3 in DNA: TGTGCCAGCAGCTTGTGGGAAGGCTCGAATGAAAAACTGTTTTTT.